This T cell receptor (beta chain) was sequenced during a study of identical twins. V lost 5 bases to trimming and J lost 2 bases, with 16 bases between them. CDR1 and CDR2 (germline): LNHDA, SQIVND (reference sequence). CDR3 length: 15 residues. One entry per CDR3 protein results from TCRdb running MiXCR on the 5' RACE reads. The data show 690,000 or so distinct CDR3 sequences, approximately 9% seen once. The same sample was also studied in work on yellow fever vaccine responses in identical twins.

The rearrangement joins TRBV19 to TRBJ2-7; D remains ambiguous. The clonotype was recovered from a woman between 18 and 29 years old in good health. Sample: PBMCs. DNA for the CDR3: TGTGCCAGTAGTCCATTGTCCACGGCGACCTACGAGCAGTACTTC. Its protein is CASSPLSTATYEQYF.